The next 22 T cell receptor beta chains were all read from a single sample in a study of identical twins' blood T cells. In TCRdb, the 5' RACE reads were re-called with MiXCR into one record per CDR3 protein. The data show hundreds of thousands of distinct CDR3 sequences, with more than 25% seen just once and 6% to 7% held by the top ten. Sequenced material: PBMCs. Receptors were obtained from a woman aged 18 to 49 in good health.

Only a few counts were recorded for this clonotype. The chain employs TRBV3-1 and TRBJ1-5, with D tentatively TRBD1 (5 bases). Trimming left V 4 bases short and J 6 bases short, with 13 bases between. Germline V gives CDR1 LGHDT, CDR2 YNNKEL (reference sequence). The CDR3 spans 14 residues. CDR3 DNA sequence: TGTGCCAGCAGCCGAGGGGAATGGGGTCAGCCCCAGCATTTT. Its translation: CASSRGEWGQPQHF. The whole variable domain, remainder taken from reference TRBV3-1 and TRBJ1-5, is DTAVSQTPKYLVTQMGNDKSIKCEQNLGHDTMYWYKQDSKKFLKIMFSYNNKELIINETVPNRFSPKSPDKAHLNLHINSLELGDSAVYFCASSRGEWGQPQHFGDGTRLSIL.

This clonotype was picked up a small number of times. The chain uses TRBV7-9 and TRBJ2-2; D is unresolved. Germline lookup yields CDR1 SEHNR and CDR2 FQNEAQ (reference sequence). The CDR3 is 15 amino acids. Trimming shortened V by 2 bases and J by 2 bases, and 9 bases separated the two germline ends. CDR3 sequence: CASSLFLINTGELFF. CDR3 nucleotides: TGTGCCAGCAGCTTATTTCTTATCAACACCGGGGAGCTGTTTTTT.

The V gene is TRBV20-1, the J gene TRBJ2-1; tentatively, D is TRBD1 (5 bases). CDR3 length equals 12 residues. Trimming pared 6 bases from V and 4 bases from J, leaving 10 bases between. CDR1 and CDR2 from the germline V gene are DFQATT and SNEGSKA (reference sequence). CDR3 protein: CSAVGRYNEQFF. CDR3 coding DNA: TGCAGTGCAGTGGGGCGGTACAATGAGCAGTTCTTC.

This clonotype was counted between two and nine times. The chain has TRBV6-2 or TRBV6-3 and TRBJ2-3; a possible D gene is TRBD2 (6 bases). The CDR3 consists of 14 residues. Germline lookup yields CDR1 MNHEY and CDR2 SVGEGT. Trimming cost V 6 bases and J 0 bases, with 10 bases left between them. CDR3 protein: CASSWTTSTDTQYF. The CDR3 DNA is TGTGCCAGCAGCTGGACTACTAGCACAGATACGCAGTATTTT.

Comment on this clonotype: Compared with germline, one end of the junction differs, possibly owing to a read error. The chain is built from TRBV9 and TRBJ1-2, with D unresolved. CDR1 and CDR2 from the germline V gene are SGDLS and YYNGEE. CDR3 length equals 14 residues. The CDR3 sequence: CACSVDQYPYGYTF. DNA for the CDR3: TGTGCCTGCAGCGTAGACCAATATCCCTATGGCTACACCTTC.

This clonotype was counted many times. V and J are TRBV12-3 or TRBV12-4 and TRBJ1-2, with D hard to call. Trimming removed 5 bases at V and 7 bases at J, with 14 bases between. The CDR3 totals 13 residues. As DNA, the CDR3 is TGTGCCAGCAGTCTTAGGGAAGGGAGTGGCTACACCTTC. It is translated as CASSLREGSGYTF.

The CDR3 DNA sequence: TGTGCCAGCGAAGCGGGAGTGAATGAGCAGTTCTTC. Protein sequence: CASEAGVNEQFF. The chain combines TRBV2 with TRBJ2-1; the match to TRBD2 covers 8 bases. The V segment lost 8 bases and the J segment 7 bases; nucleotides outside the gene matches: 4. CDR1 is SNHLY and CDR2 is FYNNEI in the germline V gene. The CDR3 is 12 amino acids.

This chain connects TRBV13 to TRBJ1-1, with D maybe TRBD1 (6 bases). Germline assignment: CDR1 PRHDT and CDR2 FYEKMQ (reference sequence). Trimming removed 3 bases at V and 10 bases at J, with 21 bases between. The CDR3 is made up of 15 amino acids. The CDR3 DNA sequence: TGTGCCAGCAGCTTTAGAATTCAGGGGATTGCTGGAGCTTTCTTT. This encodes CASSFRIQGIAGAFF.

This chain connects TRBV25-1 to TRBJ1-2; no clear D gene. V dropped 2 bases and J dropped 0 bases, with 7 bases sitting between them. CDR3 length equals 14 residues. Per germline, CDR1 MGHDK and CDR2 SYGVNS. DNA of the CDR3: TGTGCCAGCAGTGAACAGGAGACTAACTATGGCTACACCTTC. Its translation: CASSEQETNYGYTF.

This chain joins TRBV18 and TRBJ2-2; D may be TRBD1 (6 bases). The V and J ends lost 3 bases and 3 bases respectively, with 11 bases between them. From germline, CDR1 is KGHSH and CDR2 LQKENI. The CDR3 has 15 residues. The CDR3: CASSPGTPDTGELFF. The CDR3 DNA reads TGTGCCAGCTCACCGGGGACACCCGACACCGGGGAGCTGTTTTTT. The full variable domain, completed using reference TRBV18 and TRBJ2-2, is NAGVMQNPRHLVRRRGQEARLRCSPMKGHSHVYWYRQLPEEGLKFMVYLQKENIIDESGMPKERFSAEFPKEGPSILRIQQVVRGDSAAYFCASSPGTPDTGELFFGEGSRLTVL.

This clonotype was observed a few times. The CDR3 loop reads CASSLRGLGDTEAFF. The CDR3 nucleotides are TGTGCCAGCAGCCTCAGGGGGCTGGGTGACACTGAAGCTTTCTTT. The chain couples TRBV7-9 to TRBJ1-1; 8 bases map to TRBD1. CDR3 length: 15 residues. Germline V lookup: CDR1 SEHNR, CDR2 FQNEAQ (reference sequence). V shed 5 bases, J shed 3 bases, and the junction held 8 bases outside the gene matches. Together with reference TRBV7-9 and TRBJ1-1, the CDR3 gives the full variable domain: DTGVSQNPRHKITKRGQNVTFRCDPISEHNRLYWYRQTLGQGPEFLTYFQNEAQLEKSRLLSDRFSAERPKGSFSTLEIQRTEQGDSAMYLCASSLRGLGDTEAFFGQGTRLTVV.

The CDR3 nucleotides are TGCAGTGCTCGGACACGAACCACCTACGAGCAGTACTTC. Translated, it gives CSARTRTTYEQYF. J is TRBJ2-7 and V is TRBV20-1; TRBD1 might be the D (5 bases). The CDR3 extends over 13 amino acids. Trimming cost V 5 bases and J 2 bases, with 13 bases left between them. The V gene's germline CDR1 is DFQATT and CDR2 SNEGSKA (reference sequence).

This rearrangement joins TRBV20-1 to TRBJ2-3; TRBD2 might be the D (6 bases). The CDR3 has 17 amino acids. Germline CDR1 reads DFQATT; CDR2 reads SNEGSKA (reference sequence). Between the trimmed V and J ends, which lost 3 bases and 7 bases, there was a span of 26 bases. CDR3 loop: CSASGGVGPERRNTQYF. The DNA for the CDR3 is TGCAGTGCTAGTGGAGGGGTAGGCCCTGAGAGGAGGAATACGCAGTATTTT.

This chain connects TRBV19 to TRBJ1-1, with no clear D. The CDR3 contains 15 residues. Germline loops: CDR1 LNHDA, CDR2 SQIVND (reference sequence). V lost 5 bases and J lost 0, with 13 bases in between. CDR3 nucleotide sequence: TGTGCCAGTAGTCTTTCCCCTACAGTGAACACTGAAGCTTTCTTT. This sequence encodes CASSLSPTVNTEAFF.

The V gene is TRBV27, the J gene TRBJ1-2; D not resolved. Looked up from germline, CDR1 is MNHEY and CDR2 is SMNVEV (reference sequence). Trimming took off 8 bases at V and 2 bases at J, with 9 bases between the two ends. The CDR3 runs to 12 residues. Here the CDR3 reads CASSARNYGYTF. CDR3 bases: TGTGCCAGCTCCGCCAGAAACTATGGCTACACCTTC.

This clonotype showed up just once. This clone may be a read error of a much larger clone one base away. The genes are TRBV2 and TRBJ2-3; D ambiguous. The assigned J gene may be wrong: the sequence end matches TRBJ1-5 better. The CDR3 has 12 residues. Germline V CDR1 and CDR2: SNHLY, FYNNEI. The DNA for the CDR3 is TGTGCCAGCAGTTTGTTGAGGGATACGCAGCATTTT. This sequence encodes CASSLLRDTQHF.

J is TRBJ2-2 and V is TRBV20-1, with D uncertain. Trimming shortened V by 3 bases and J by 6 bases, and 14 bases separated the two germline ends. This CDR3 has 14 amino acids. The V gene's germline CDR1 is DFQATT and CDR2 SNEGSKA (reference sequence). CDR3 coding DNA: TGCAGTGCTAGCGACGAAAATGAGTCCGGGGAGCTGTTTTTT. Translation: CSASDENESGELFF.

This clonotype turned up a few times. Relative to the germline gene, one junction end is altered; a read error may explain this. The chain joins TRBV29-1 to TRBJ1-1, with 7 bases matching TRBD1. The CDR3 extends over 14 amino acids. Per the germline V gene, CDR1 is SQVTM and CDR2 is ANQGSEA. The DNA for the CDR3 is TGCAGCGTTCTCTCGACAGGGCTGAACACTGAAGCTTCCTTT. Translated, it gives CSVLSTGLNTEASF.

CDR3 protein: CSANDNQGSGYTF. The CDR3, as DNA: TGCAGCGCTAACGACAACCAGGGTTCTGGCTACACCTTC. V is TRBV29-1 and J is TRBJ1-2; D perhaps matches TRBD1 (5 bases). Trimming took off 7 bases at V and 7 bases at J, with 19 bases between the two ends. This CDR3 has 13 residues. The V gene's germline CDR1 is SQVTM and CDR2 ANQGSEA.

V usage is TRBV2 and J usage is TRBJ1-1; D is ambiguous. This CDR3 spans 13 amino acids. The V and J ends lost 7 bases and 1 base respectively, with 10 bases between them. Germline V gives CDR1 SNHLY, CDR2 FYNNEI. The CDR3 nucleotides read TGTGCCAGCAATAGGTACAGGAACACTGAAGCTTTCTTT. Its protein product is CASNRYRNTEAFF.

The V gene is TRBV3-1, the J gene TRBJ1-1, with no clear D. The CDR3 sequence is 14 residues long. V shed 6 bases and J shed 1 base, with 12 bases lying between them. CDR1 LGHDT and CDR2 YNNKEL come from the germline V gene (reference sequence). This chain's CDR3 is CASRSTFANTEAFF. The CDR3 DNA is TGTGCCAGCAGATCGACCTTTGCGAACACTGAAGCTTTCTTT. Drawing the rest from reference TRBV3-1 and TRBJ1-1, the complete variable domain is DTAVSQTPKYLVTQMGNDKSIKCEQNLGHDTMYWYKQDSKKFLKIMFSYNNKELIINETVPNRFSPKSPDKAHLNLHINSLELGDSAVYFCASRSTFANTEAFFGQGTRLTVV.

This clonotype was observed at least ten times. V is TRBV18 and J is TRBJ1-1; tentative D call: TRBD1 (5 bases). V was pared by 4 bases and J by 4 bases, with 10 bases between. The CDR3 has 13 residues. Germline CDR1 KGHSH, CDR2 LQKENI. CDR3 in amino acids: CASSQIGGTEAFF. CDR3 sequence (DNA): TGTGCCAGCTCACAGATTGGGGGCACTGAAGCTTTCTTT.